The present entry profiles one TCR beta chain with its context. This entry comes from a study of CD8+ T cells in alopecia areata. RNA was isolated and reverse transcribed to cDNA, the sequencing template. TCRdb keeps only in-frame clones here, not all; method: immunoSEQ multiplex PCR. The sample consists of about 140,000 clones, around 62% of them appearing once. Germline V CDR1 and CDR2: GTSNPN, SVGIG (reference sequence). There are 13 residues in the CDR3. V was shortened by 3 bases and J by 4 bases, with 12 bases between the two germline ends. This TCR derives from a human donor in good health. The chain combines TRBV30 with TRBJ1-1; D remains ambiguous. The specimen sequenced was CD8+ T cells sorted from blood. CDR3 coding DNA: TGTGCCTGGAGGAAGGAGGGTGGCACTGAAGCTTTCTTT. Protein product: CAWRKEGGTEAFF.